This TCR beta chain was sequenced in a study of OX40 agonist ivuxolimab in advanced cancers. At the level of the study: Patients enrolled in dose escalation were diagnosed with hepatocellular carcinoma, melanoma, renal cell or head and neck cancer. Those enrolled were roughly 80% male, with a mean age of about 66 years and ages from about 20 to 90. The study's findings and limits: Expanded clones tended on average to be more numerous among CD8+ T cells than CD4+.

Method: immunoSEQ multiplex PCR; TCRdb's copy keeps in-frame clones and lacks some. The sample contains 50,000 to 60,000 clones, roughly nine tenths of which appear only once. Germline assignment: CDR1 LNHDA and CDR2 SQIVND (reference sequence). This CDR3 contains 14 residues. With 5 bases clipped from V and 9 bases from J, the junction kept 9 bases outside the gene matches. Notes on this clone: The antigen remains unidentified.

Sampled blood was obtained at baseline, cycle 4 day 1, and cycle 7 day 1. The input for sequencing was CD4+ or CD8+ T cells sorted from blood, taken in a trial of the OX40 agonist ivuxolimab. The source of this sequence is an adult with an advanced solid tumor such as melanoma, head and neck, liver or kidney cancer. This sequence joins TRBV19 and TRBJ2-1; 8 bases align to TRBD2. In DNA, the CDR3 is TGTGCCAGTAGTGCCGCGGGGGGCCCCTTTGAGCAGTTCTTC. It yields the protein CASSAAGGPFEQFF.